This entry features one TCR beta chain sequence. The donor cohort consisted entirely of Caucasian adults residing in Nashville, Tennessee. The CDR3 totals 16 residues. The germline CDR1 and CDR2 sequences are MDHEN and SYDVKM. Germline trimming cut 5 bases from V and 3 bases from J; bases unmatched to any gene: 4. This table comes from immunoSEQ multiplex PCR, and its TCRdb copy is limited to in-frame clones, with some not included. In the table there are approximately 2.5 million clones, roughly 93% of which are singletons. These data come from a study of shared clonotypes between healthy human individuals.

The TCR originated in a man aged 18 to 29 in good health. Some clones in this sample may be carry-over from other donors' samples. The V and J genes are TRBV28 and TRBJ2-1; TRBD2 matches at 13 bases. The source material was naive CD4+ T cells from PBMCs. The subset is: CD45RA+ positively selected. CDR3 nucleotide sequence: TGTGCCAGCAGTGTAGGACTAGCGGGAGTCTACAATGAGCAGTTCTTC. Its translation is CASSVGLAGVYNEQFF.